Below, 2 T cell receptor beta chains from the same sample are listed, as sequenced in a study of Tregs in tolerant kidney transplant recipients. This table comes from immunoSEQ multiplex PCR, and its TCRdb copy is limited to in-frame clones, with some not included. Of nearly 600 clones in the sample, around 94% are singletons; the top ten hold around 5%. Their antigen targets remain unknown. The input for sequencing was Tregs from blood cultured with allogeneic cells, taken before the transplant. All receptors come from a human patient who received a combined kidney and bone marrow transplant.

The chain joins TRBV7-2 to TRBJ2-5, with D possibly matching TRBD2 (6 bases). Per the germline V gene, CDR1 is SGHTA and CDR2 is FQGNSA. Trimming pared 2 bases from V and 1 base from J, leaving 14 bases between. The CDR3 extends over 16 amino acids. CDR3 amino acids: CASSLLAAPRQETQYF. The CDR3 DNA reads TGTGCCAGCAGCTTATTAGCGGCCCCCCGCCAAGAGACCCAGTACTTC.

The chain recombines TRBV6-6 with TRBJ1-2, with a tentative D call TRBD1 (5 bases). CDR1 is MNHNY, CDR2 SVGAGI, per germline (reference sequence). V was cut by 5 bases and J by 2 bases, with 15 bases left in between. The CDR3 extends over 15 amino acids. The CDR3, as DNA: TGTGCCAGCAGTCCCCGGGACGGGTCAAACTATGGCTACACCTTC. This encodes CASSPRDGSNYGYTF.